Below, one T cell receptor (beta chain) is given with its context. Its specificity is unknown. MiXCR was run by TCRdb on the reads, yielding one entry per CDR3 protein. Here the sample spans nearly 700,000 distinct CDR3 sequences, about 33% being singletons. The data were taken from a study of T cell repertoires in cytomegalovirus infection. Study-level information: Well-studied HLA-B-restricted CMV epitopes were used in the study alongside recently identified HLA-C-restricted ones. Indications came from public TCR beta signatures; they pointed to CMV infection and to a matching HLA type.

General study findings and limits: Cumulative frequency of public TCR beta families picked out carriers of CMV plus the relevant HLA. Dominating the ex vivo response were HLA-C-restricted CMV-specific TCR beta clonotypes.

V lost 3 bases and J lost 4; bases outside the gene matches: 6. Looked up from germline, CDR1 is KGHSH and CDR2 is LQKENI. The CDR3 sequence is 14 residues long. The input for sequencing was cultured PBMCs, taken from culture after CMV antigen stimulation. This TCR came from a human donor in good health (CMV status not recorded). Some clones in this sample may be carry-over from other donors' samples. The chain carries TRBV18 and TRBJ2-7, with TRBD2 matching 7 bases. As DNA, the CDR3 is TGTGCCAGCTCACCTGGCGACGGGAGGTACGAGCAGTACTTC. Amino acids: CASSPGDGRYEQYF. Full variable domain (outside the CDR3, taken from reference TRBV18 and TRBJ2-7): NAGVMQNPRHLVRRRGQEARLRCSPMKGHSHVYWYRQLPEEGLKFMVYLQKENIIDESGMPKERFSAEFPKEGPSILRIQQVVRGDSAAYFCASSPGDGRYEQYFGPGTRLTVT.